The 5 T cell receptor beta chains below all came from one sample that was sequenced in a study of T cell responses to AZD1222 COVID-19 vaccine. Profiled with immunoSEQ multiplex PCR; TCRdb holds only in-frame clones, not every one. The profile covers 140,000 to 150,000 clones, with about 92% appearing a single time and about 2.1% taken by the ten largest. This material consisted of peripheral blood, taken on day 0 of AZD1222 vaccination. Source of these receptors: an adult in good health.

The V gene is TRBV15, the J gene TRBJ1-2, with D possibly being TRBD1 (5 bases). This CDR3 is 17 amino acids long. Trimming pared 0 bases from V and 2 bases from J, leaving 16 bases between. Germline assignment: CDR1 LNHNV and CDR2 YYDKDF (reference sequence). Here the CDR3 reads CATSREQYPGPNYGYTF. The DNA of the CDR3 is TGTGCCACCAGCAGAGAACAATATCCGGGACCCAACTATGGCTACACCTTC. The whole variable domain, filled in from reference TRBV15 and TRBJ1-2, reads DAMVIQNPRYQVTQFGKPVTLSCSQTLNHNVMYWYQQKSSQAPKLLFHYYDKDFNNEADTPDNFQSRRPNTSFCFLDIRSPGLGDTAMYLCATSREQYPGPNYGYTFGSGTRLTVV.

The gene calls are TRBV29-1 and TRBJ2-3, with D perhaps matching TRBD2 (6 bases). Trimming removed 3 bases from V and 6 bases from J, with 16 bases in between. Germline values: CDR1 SQVTM, CDR2 ANQGSEA. This CDR3 region has 14 residues. CDR3 amino acids: CSVEGEAPGDTQYF. In nucleotides, the CDR3 is TGCAGCGTTGAGGGGGAGGCCCCCGGGGATACGCAGTATTTT.

The chain has TRBV5-1 and TRBJ2-7, with TRBD1 identical over 8 bases. The ends lost 4 bases at V and 5 bases at J; junction bases unmatched: 11. The CDR3 consists of 15 residues. In germline, CDR1 is SGHRS, CDR2 YFSETQ. The CDR3 protein is CASSPQVQGEDEQYF. In DNA, the CDR3 is TGCGCCAGCAGCCCCCAGGTACAGGGGGAGGACGAGCAGTACTTC.

The chain has TRBV27 and TRBJ2-2; 9 bases are shared with TRBD1. In germline, CDR1 is MNHEY, CDR2 SMNVEV (reference sequence). This CDR3 spans 18 amino acids. V dropped 1 base and J dropped 3; count of bases not matched to a gene: 9. CDR3 in amino acids: CASSLFAGTGIHTGELFF. CDR3 nucleotide sequence: TGTGCCAGCAGTTTATTCGCAGGGACAGGGATTCACACCGGGGAGCTGTTTTTT.

CDR3 sequence reads: CASSSGDSFSDTQYF. The CDR3 nucleotides read TGTGCCAGCAGCTCAGGGGACAGCTTTTCAGATACGCAGTATTTT. The chain employs TRBV7-9 and TRBJ2-3, with TRBD1 matching over 7 bases. This CDR3 is built from 15 residues. Germline CDR1 SEHNR, CDR2 FQNEAQ (reference sequence). V lost 4 bases and J lost 4; bases outside the gene matches: 8.